The count of the clone carrying this TCR beta chain is one. This entry comes from a study of technical replicates of blood from a handful of donors. Some clones are missing from TCRdb's copy, which holds only in-frame ones; the method was immunoSEQ multiplex PCR. The data show tens of thousands of clones, around 97% seen once. This CDR3 is 11 amino acids long. Trimming removed 5 bases from V and 6 bases from J, with 6 bases in between. The germline CDR1 and CDR2 sequences are SNHLY and FYNNEI. The sequence was collected from a human donor in good health. The chain is built from TRBV2 and TRBJ2-3; D uncertain. The specimen was T cells isolated from PBMCs. The CDR3: CASSSEDTQYF. In nucleotides, the CDR3 is TGTGCCAGCAGTTCGGAGGATACGCAGTATTTT.